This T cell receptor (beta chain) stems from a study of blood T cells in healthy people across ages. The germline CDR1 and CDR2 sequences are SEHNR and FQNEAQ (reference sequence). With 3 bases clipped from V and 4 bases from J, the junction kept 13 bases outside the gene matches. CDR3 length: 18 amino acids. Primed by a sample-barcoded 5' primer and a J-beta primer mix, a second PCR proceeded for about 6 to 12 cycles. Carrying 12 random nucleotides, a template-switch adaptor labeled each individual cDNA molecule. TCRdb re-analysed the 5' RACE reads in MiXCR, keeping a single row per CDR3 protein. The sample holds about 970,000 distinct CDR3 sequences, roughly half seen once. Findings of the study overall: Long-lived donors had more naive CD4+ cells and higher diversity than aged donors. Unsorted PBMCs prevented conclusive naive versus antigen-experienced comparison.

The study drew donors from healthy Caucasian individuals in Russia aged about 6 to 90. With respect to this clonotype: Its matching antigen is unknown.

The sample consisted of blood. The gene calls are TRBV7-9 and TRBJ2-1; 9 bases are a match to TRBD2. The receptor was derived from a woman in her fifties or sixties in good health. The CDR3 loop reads CASSFGAGGLNFYNEQFF. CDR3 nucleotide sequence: TGTGCCAGCAGCTTTGGGGCGGGAGGGCTGAATTTTTACAATGAGCAGTTCTTC.